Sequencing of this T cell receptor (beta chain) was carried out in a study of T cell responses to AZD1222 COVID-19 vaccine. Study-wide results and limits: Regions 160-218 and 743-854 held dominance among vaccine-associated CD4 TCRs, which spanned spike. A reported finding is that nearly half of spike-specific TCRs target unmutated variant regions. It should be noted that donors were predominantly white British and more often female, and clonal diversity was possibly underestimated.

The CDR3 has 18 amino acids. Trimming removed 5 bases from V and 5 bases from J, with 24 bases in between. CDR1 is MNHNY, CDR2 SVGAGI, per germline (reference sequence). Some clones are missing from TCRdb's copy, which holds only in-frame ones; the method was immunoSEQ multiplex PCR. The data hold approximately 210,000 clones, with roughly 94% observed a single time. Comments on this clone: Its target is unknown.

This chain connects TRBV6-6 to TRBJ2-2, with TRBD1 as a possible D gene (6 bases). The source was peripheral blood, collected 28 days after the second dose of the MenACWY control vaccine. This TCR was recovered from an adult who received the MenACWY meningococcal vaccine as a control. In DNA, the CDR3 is TGTGCCAGCAGTCCCAGCCGGACCGGGACAACCCCAACCGGGGAGCTGTTTTTT. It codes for CASSPSRTGTTPTGELFF.